This T cell receptor (beta chain) was observed in a study of radiotherapy plus CTLA-4 blockade in lung cancer. In the study overall: Objective responses arose in 18% of patients, and 31% experienced disease control. The study's findings and limits: Among reported predictors of response, early blood T cell clone dynamics with interferon-beta performed best. In blood, TCR clones derived from the tumor expanded after radiotherapy plus ipilimumab.

The sample holds one count of this clone. Its antigen is currently unknown. Repertoires were generated with immunoSEQ multiplex PCR, while TCRdb's copy carries only in-frame clones and drops some. Here the sample spans 55,000 or so clones, about 80% being singletons. Focal radiation with ipilimumab CTLA-4 blockade was given to patients with chemo-refractory metastatic non-small-cell lung cancer. CDR1 is SGHAT, CDR2 FQNNGV, per germline. V shed 2 bases, J shed 3 bases, and the junction held 1 base outside the gene matches. This CDR3 region has 14 residues. V and J are TRBV11-2 and TRBJ1-1, with 9 bases that match TRBD1. This TCR derives from a human donor with non-small cell lung cancer whose response to radiotherapy plus ipilimumab could not be evaluated. This specimen consisted of peripheral blood, obtained from a patient treated with radiotherapy plus ipilimumab. The CDR3 DNA reads TGTGCCAGCAGCTTACGGGACAGGGACACTGAAGCTTTCTTT. It codes for CASSLRDRDTEAFF.